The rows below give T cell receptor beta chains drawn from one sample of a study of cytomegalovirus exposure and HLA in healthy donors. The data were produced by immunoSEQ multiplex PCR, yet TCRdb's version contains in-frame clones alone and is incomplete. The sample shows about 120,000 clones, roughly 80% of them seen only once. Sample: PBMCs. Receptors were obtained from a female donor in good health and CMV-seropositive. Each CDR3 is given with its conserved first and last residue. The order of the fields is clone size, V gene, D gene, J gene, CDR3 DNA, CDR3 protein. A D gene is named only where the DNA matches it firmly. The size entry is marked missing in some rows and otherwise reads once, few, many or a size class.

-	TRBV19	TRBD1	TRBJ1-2	TGTGCCAGTAGGGGGACAGGGGGCATAGTCTCCTATGGCTACACCTTC	CASRGTGGIVSYGYTF
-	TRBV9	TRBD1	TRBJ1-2	TGTGCCAGCAGCGTAGCAGGACAGGGGAGCTATGGCTACACCTTC	CASSVAGQGSYGYTF
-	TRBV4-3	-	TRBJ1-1	TGCGCCAGCAGCCGAGCCATCGCGAACACTGAAGCTTTCTTT	CASSRAIANTEAFF
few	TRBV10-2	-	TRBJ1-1	TGCGCCAGTACTGGGGGGTCGATGAACACTGAAGCTTTCTTT	CASTGGSMNTEAFF
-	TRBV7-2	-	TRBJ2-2	TGTGCCAGCAAACCTTTTACAGGAAGCTCGAACACCGGGGAGCTGTTTTTT	CASKPFTGSSNTGELFF
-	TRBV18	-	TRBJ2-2	TGTGCCAGCCCACCGGTGGCAGGGGCGAACACCGGGGAGCTGTTTTTT	CASPPVAGANTGELFF
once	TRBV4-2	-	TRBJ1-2	TGTGCCAGCAGCCAACAGACAGGAAATAACTATGGCTACACCTTC	CASSQQTGNNYGYTF
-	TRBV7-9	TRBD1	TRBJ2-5	TGTGCCAGCAGCTCACCGACAGGGGGCGTTAGTGAGACCCAGTACTTC	CASSSPTGGVSETQYF
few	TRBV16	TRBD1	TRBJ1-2	TGTGCCAGCTACTCGGCAGGGGGCAGTTTTCTGTCTGGCTACACCTTC	CASYSAGGSFLSGYTF
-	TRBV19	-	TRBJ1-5	TGTGCCAGTAGTCAGCGTTATAGCAATCAGCCCCAGCATTTT	CASSQRYSNQPQHF
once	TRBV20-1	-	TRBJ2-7	TGCAGTGCCCTGCGGGACGAGCAGTACTTC	CSALRDEQYF
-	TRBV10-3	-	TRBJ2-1	TGTGCCATCAGTGAAACAGGAAACAATGAGCAGTTCTTC	CAISETGNNEQFF
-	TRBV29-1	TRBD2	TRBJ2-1	TGCAGCGTTGGGGAGGGCAATGAGCAGTTCTTC	CSVGEGNEQFF
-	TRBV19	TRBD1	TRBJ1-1	TGTGCCAGTAGTAACAGGGGTGGTGGCACTGAAGCTTTCTTT	CASSNRGGGTEAFF
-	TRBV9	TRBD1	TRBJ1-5	TGTGCCAGCAGCGTAGGCTTCGACAGGGCCAATCAGCCCCAGCATTTT	CASSVGFDRANQPQHF
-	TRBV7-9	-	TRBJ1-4	TGTGCCAGCAGTGACCCACTGGGGGGGTTCGGGGCAACTAATGAAAAACTGTTTTTT	CASSDPLGGFGATNEKLFF
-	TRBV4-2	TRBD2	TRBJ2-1	TGTGCCAGCAGCCAAGATAGCGGGAAGGGGTACAATGAGCAGTTCTTC	CASSQDSGKGYNEQFF
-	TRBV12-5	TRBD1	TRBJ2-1	TGTGCTAGTGGTTTAAGGCGGACAGGAGTTCTTGATGAGCAGTTCTTC	CASGLRRTGVLDEQFF
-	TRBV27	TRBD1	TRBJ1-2	TGTGCCAGCAGTTTATTTGGGACAGGGAGGTATGGCTACACCTTC	CASSLFGTGRYGYTF
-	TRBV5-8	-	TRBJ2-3	TGTGCCAGCAGCCTTTCTGCGGGGGCCCATTTCACAGATACGCAGTATTTT	CASSLSAGAHFTDTQYF
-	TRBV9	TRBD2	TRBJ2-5	TGTGCCAGCAGCCAAGCGGGGGGCCATGGGTACCAAGAGACCCAGTACTTC	CASSQAGGHGYQETQYF
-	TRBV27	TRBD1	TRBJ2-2	TGTGCCAGCAGTTTATTCGGGACAGGGAGTGCCGGGGAGCTGTTTTTT	CASSLFGTGSAGELFF
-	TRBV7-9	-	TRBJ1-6	TGTGCCAGCAGCTTACCTCTTGGGACACCGAACTCACCCCTCCACTTT	CASSLPLGTPNSPLHF
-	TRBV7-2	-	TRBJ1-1	TGTGCCAGCAACTCCGGAGGGGGGGTAAACACTGAAGCTTTCTTT	CASNSGGGVNTEAFF
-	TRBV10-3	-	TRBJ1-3	TGTGCCATCAGCCGAGACAGCGTCTCTGGAAACACCATATATTTT	CAISRDSVSGNTIYF
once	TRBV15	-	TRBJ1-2	TGTGCCACCAGCAGAGATCCCATCTATGGCTACACCTTC	CATSRDPIYGYTF
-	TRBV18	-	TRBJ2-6	TGTGCCAGCCAGGGTACTGGGGCCAACGTCCTGACTTTC	CASQGTGANVLTF
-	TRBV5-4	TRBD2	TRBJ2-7	TGTGCCAGCAGCTTGGCCGTAGTAGCGGGGTCCTACGAGCAGTACTTC	CASSLAVVAGSYEQYF
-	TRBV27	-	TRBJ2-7	TGTGCCAGCAGCCCGGGTGGCCCCACCTACGAGCAGTACTTC	CASSPGGPTYEQYF
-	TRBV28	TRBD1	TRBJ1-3	TGTGCCAGCAGTCCCCCGGGACAGGACGCTGGAAACACCATATATTTT	CASSPPGQDAGNTIYF
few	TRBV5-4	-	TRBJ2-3	TGTGCCAGCAGCTTGGAGGGGGTTAGCACAGATACGCAGTATTTT	CASSLEGVSTDTQYF
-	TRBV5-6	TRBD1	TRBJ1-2	TGTGCCAGCAGCTTAATCAGGGGGCAAGGGGGCTACACCTTC	CASSLIRGQGGYTF
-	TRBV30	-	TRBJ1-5	TGTGCCTGGAGCCGCCGGGATAACAATCAGCCCCAGCATTTT	CAWSRRDNNQPQHF
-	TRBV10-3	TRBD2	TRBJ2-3	TGTGCCATCAGTGTTCCAGCGGGGGCCACTAGCACAGATACGCAGTATTTT	CAISVPAGATSTDTQYF
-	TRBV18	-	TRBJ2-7	TGTGCCAGCTCACCAGGAAGCGAACACTCCTACGAGCAGTACTTC	CASSPGSEHSYEQYF
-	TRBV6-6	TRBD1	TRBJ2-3	TGTGCCAGCAGTTACCTCCGGGACAGGGCAACAGATACGCAGTATTTT	CASSYLRDRATDTQYF
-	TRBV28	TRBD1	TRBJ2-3	TGTGCCAGCAGTTTTGGTTCAGGGGGCGCGACAGATACGCAGTATTTT	CASSFGSGGATDTQYF
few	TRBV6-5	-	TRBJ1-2	TGTGCCAGCAGTTACTCGGGGGGGGGCGCCTTTGGCTACACCTTC	CASSYSGGGAFGYTF
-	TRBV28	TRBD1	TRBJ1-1	TGTGCCAGCAGTTCCGGACAGGGGACTGAAGCTTTCTTT	CASSSGQGTEAFF
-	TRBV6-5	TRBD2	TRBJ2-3	TGTGCCAGCAGTCTTCAAGCGGGGAGCACAGATACGCAGTATTTT	CASSLQAGSTDTQYF
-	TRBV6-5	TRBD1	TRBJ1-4	TGTGCCAGCAGTTCTGGACAGGGGAATGAAAAACTGTTTTTT	CASSSGQGNEKLFF
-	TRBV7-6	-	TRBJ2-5	TGTGCCAGCAGCTTAGCGCCGTCAGGGCAAGAGACCCAGTACTTC	CASSLAPSGQETQYF
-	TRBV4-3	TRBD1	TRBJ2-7	TGCGCCAGCAGCCAAGAAGTGGGCAGGACAGGGCTCTACGAGCAGTACTTC	CASSQEVGRTGLYEQYF
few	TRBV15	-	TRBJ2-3	TGTGCCACCAGCCCCAAAGAGTCCCTGGGGGGTGCCGATACGCAGTATTTT	CATSPKESLGGADTQYF
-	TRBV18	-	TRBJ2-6	TGTGCCAGCTCACCGACAGTGACCTCTGGGGCCAACGTCCTGACTTTC	CASSPTVTSGANVLTF
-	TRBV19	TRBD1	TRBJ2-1	TGTGCCAGTAATTTGGGACAGGGGGCTTACAATGAGCAGTTCTTC	CASNLGQGAYNEQFF
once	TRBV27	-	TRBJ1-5	TGTGCCAGCAGGCGGGGGGCTCACAGCAATCAGCCCCAGCATTTT	CASRRGAHSNQPQHF
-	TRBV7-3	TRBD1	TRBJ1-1	TGTGCCAGCAGCCCGTCAGGGGGGAACACTGAAGCTTTCTTT	CASSPSGGNTEAFF
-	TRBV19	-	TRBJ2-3	TGTGCCAGTAGTATAGATCAGGGAACAGATACGCAGTATTTT	CASSIDQGTDTQYF
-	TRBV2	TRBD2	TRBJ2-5	TGTGCCAGCAGGCCCTCCGGGACTAACGGCGAGACCCAGTACTTC	CASRPSGTNGETQYF
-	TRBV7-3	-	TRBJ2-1	TGTGCCAGCAGCGCACTAGGCCCCCATGAGCAGTTCTTC	CASSALGPHEQFF
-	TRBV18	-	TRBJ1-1	TGTGCCAGCTCGGAGGCAGCAATGAACACTGAAGCTTTCTTT	CASSEAAMNTEAFF
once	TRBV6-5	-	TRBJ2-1	TGTGCCAGCAGGCGGGACGTTTACAATGAGCAGTTCTTC	CASRRDVYNEQFF
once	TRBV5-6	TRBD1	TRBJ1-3	TGTGCCAGCTTCCGGACAGGGGGTAGGACAATATATTTT	CASFRTGGRTIYF
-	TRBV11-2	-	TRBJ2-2	TGTGCCAGCAACAAGGGGCTATTCGCGAACACCGGGGAGCTGTTTTTT	CASNKGLFANTGELFF
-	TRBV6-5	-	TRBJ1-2	TGTGCCAGCAGTTATGGGAGGGATGGCTACACCTTC	CASSYGRDGYTF
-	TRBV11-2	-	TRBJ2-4	TGTGCCAGCAGTTGGGCTCAAAAAAACATTCAGTACTTC	CASSWAQKNIQYF